These 20 T cell receptor beta chains were all obtained from the same sample, sequenced in a study of cytomegalovirus exposure and HLA in healthy donors. In the PCR, 60 Vbeta and 13 Jbeta primers were used. Sequencing used immunoSEQ multiplex PCR; TCRdb keeps in-frame clones, though not all of them. Here the sample spans 110,000 to 150,000 clones, about 72% being singletons. Material: PBMCs. Every receptor here comes from a man aged 40-49 years in good health and CMV-seronegative.

The chain uses TRBV10-3 and TRBJ2-1, with TRBD2 matching 8 bases. V was pared by 4 bases and J by 7 bases, with 12 bases of the junction left unmatched. Looked up from germline, CDR1 is ENHRY and CDR2 is SYGVKD. The CDR3 covers 16 residues. In DNA form, the CDR3 reads TGTGCCATCAGTGTAGGCCGTGAGCGGGAGAGGAATGAGCAGTTCTTC. Protein product: CAISVGRERERNEQFF.

The chain uses TRBV12-5 and TRBJ2-7; D might be TRBD2 (6 bases). The CDR3 totals 16 residues. Germline lookup yields CDR1 LGHNT and CDR2 FRNRAP. Trimming cost V 6 bases and J 2 bases, with 20 bases left between them. CDR3 DNA sequence: TGTGCTAGTGGACTCGGGGTCAGCGGGCCAACCTACGAGCAGTACTTC. Amino acids: CASGLGVSGPTYEQYF.

The chain joins TRBV7-9 to TRBJ2-1; 7 nucleotides line up with TRBD2. Trimming took 5 bases from V and 9 from J; bases not matched to a gene: 4. Germline values: CDR1 SEHNR, CDR2 FQNEAQ (reference sequence). This CDR3 contains 12 residues. CDR3 loop: CASSSGGGEQFF. DNA of the CDR3: TGTGCCAGCAGCAGCGGCGGGGGTGAGCAGTTCTTC.

This clone was observed a single time. The chain employs TRBV5-1 and TRBJ1-4; 10 bases align to TRBD1. Trimming cost V 4 bases and J 2 bases; bases outside gene matches: 2. Germline V gene data show CDR1 as SGHRS and CDR2 as YFSETQ. This CDR3 is built from 15 residues. CDR3 nucleotides: TGCGCCAGCAGCAGGGACAGGGGCACTAATGAAAAACTGTTTTTT. This encodes CASSRDRGTNEKLFF.

The chain combines TRBV4-1 with TRBJ2-7, with 9 nucleotides matching TRBD1. Germline V gene data show CDR1 as MGHRA and CDR2 as YSYEKL. This CDR3 is 14 amino acids long. V trimming: 1 base; J trimming: 6 bases; junction bases outside the gene matches: 4. The CDR3 loop reads CASSQGTGDIEQYF. In DNA form, the CDR3 reads TGCGCCAGCAGCCAAGGGACAGGGGATATCGAGCAGTACTTC.

This chain uses TRBV6-5 with TRBJ2-7; 13 nucleotides match TRBD2. The V and J ends lost 4 bases and 6 bases, in that order; junction bases with no gene match: 9. The CDR3 sequence is 16 residues long. In germline, CDR1 is MNHEY, CDR2 SVGAGI. Here the CDR3 reads CASSSLSGLAGREQYF. The CDR3 DNA reads as TGTGCCAGCAGTTCACTTTCGGGACTAGCGGGGCGCGAGCAGTACTTC.

The CDR3 sequence: CASSDPGGYEQYF. The CDR3 coding sequence is TGTGCCAGTAGTGATCCAGGAGGCTACGAGCAGTACTTC. V gene TRBV19 combines with J gene TRBJ2-7; D may be TRBD2 (5 bases). V was cut by 5 bases and J by 3 bases, with 11 bases left in between. Germline assignment: CDR1 LNHDA and CDR2 SQIVND (reference sequence). The CDR3 spans 13 residues.

The chain has TRBV4-1 and TRBJ1-2; possibly TRBD1 for D (5 bases). Germline CDR1 and CDR2: MGHRA and YSYEKL. The CDR3 totals 14 residues. V shed 1 base and J shed 4 bases, with 10 bases lying between them. The CDR3 here is CASSQVPGIYGYTF. Written as DNA, the CDR3 is TGCGCCAGCAGCCAAGTGCCAGGGATCTATGGCTACACCTTC.

As concerns this clone: Germline and junction disagree at one end, which may indicate a read error. The chain combines TRBV9 with TRBJ1-6; unclear D gene. This CDR3 is 15 amino acids long. Germline V gene lookup returns CDR1 SGDLS and CDR2 YYNGEE. CDR3 nucleotide sequence: TGTGCCAGCAGCGTAGTGGCGGAAAATAATTCACCCCTCAACTTT. It specifies CASSVVAENNSPLNF. Filled out from reference TRBV9 and TRBJ1-6, the complete variable domain reads DSGVTQTPKHLITATGQRVTLRCSPRSGDLSVYWYQQSLDQGLQFLIQYYNGEERAKGNILERFSAQQFPDLHSELNLSSLELGDSALYFCASSVVAENNSPLNFGNGTRLTVT.

The rearrangement joins TRBV5-6 to TRBJ2-3; 9 nucleotides align to TRBD1. CDR3 length equals 17 residues. Germline CDR1 and CDR2: SGHDT and YYEEEE. The V segment lost 0 bases and the J segment 6 bases; nucleotides outside the gene matches: 11. This CDR3 is CASSLVVQGAYSDTQYF. The CDR3 DNA reads as TGTGCCAGCAGCTTGGTAGTACAGGGGGCTTATTCGGATACGCAGTATTTT.

The CDR3 loop reads CAISESRDNNEKLFF. The CDR3 nucleotides are TGTGCCATCAGTGAGTCGAGGGATAACAATGAAAAACTGTTTTTT. This chain joins TRBV10-3 and TRBJ1-4; D unclear. This CDR3 region has 15 residues. Trimming pared 0 bases from V and 5 bases from J, leaving 10 bases between. Germline CDR1 is ENHRY and CDR2 is SYGVKD.

This chain links TRBV7-9 with TRBJ2-7, with D perhaps TRBD1 (6 bases). CDR1 is SEHNR and CDR2 is FQNEAQ in the germline V gene (reference sequence). The CDR3 consists of 12 residues. The V end lost 1 base, the J end lost 6 bases, and 7 bases lay between the germline ends. The CDR3 coding sequence is TGTGCCAGCAGCTTAGGGGGGCGCGAGCAGTACTTC. It is translated as CASSLGGREQYF. Combining the CDR3 with reference TRBV7-9 and TRBJ2-7 gives the whole variable domain DTGVSQNPRHKITKRGQNVTFRCDPISEHNRLYWYRQTLGQGPEFLTYFQNEAQLEKSRLLSDRFSAERPKGSFSTLEIQRTEQGDSAMYLCASSLGGREQYFGPGTRLTVT.

Turning to this clone: This sample also contains other DNA sequences that code for the same CDR3. This sequence joins TRBV5-1 and TRBJ2-7, with D perhaps matching TRBD1 (6 bases). Germline lookup yields CDR1 SGHRS and CDR2 YFSETQ. Trimming removed 4 bases at V and 3 bases at J, with 11 bases between. There are 13 residues in the CDR3. The chain's CDR3 is CASSLNRDYEQYF. CDR3 bases: TGCGCCAGCAGCCTAAACAGGGACTACGAGCAGTACTTC.

This clone has more than one count but fewer than ten. The chain joins TRBV19 to TRBJ1-5; D is uncertain. This CDR3 has 14 amino acids. Germline assignment: CDR1 LNHDA and CDR2 SQIVND (reference sequence). Between the trimmed V and J ends, which lost 6 bases and 5 bases, there was a span of 14 bases. The CDR3 DNA reads TGTGCCAGTAGCTCGTCCGGGGTTGATCAGCCCCAGCATTTT. Its protein product is CASSSSGVDQPQHF.

The V and J genes are TRBV18 and TRBJ1-4; 7 bases align to TRBD1. CDR3 length: 15 amino acids. V lost 3 bases and J lost 7; bases outside the gene matches: 8. Germline V CDR1 and CDR2: KGHSH, LQKENI. As DNA, the CDR3 is TGTGCCAGCTCACCCCGACAGGGAGAGAGTGAAAAACTGTTTTTT. Amino acid sequence: CASSPRQGESEKLFF.

The chain employs TRBV28 and TRBJ2-1; 7 nucleotides line up with TRBD1. V gave up 6 bases and J gave up 5 bases; unmatched junction bases: 13. CDR3 length equals 16 residues. CDR1 and CDR2 (germline): MDHEN, SYDVKM. This CDR3 is CASSNPTGAVNNEQFF. CDR3 DNA: TGTGCCAGCAGCAACCCAACAGGGGCCGTGAACAATGAGCAGTTCTTC.

The rearrangement uses TRBV28 and TRBJ2-3; D ambiguous. The CDR3 extends over 13 amino acids. V was pared by 3 bases and J by 6 bases, with 10 bases between. CDR1 and CDR2 (germline): MDHEN, SYDVKM. CDR3 bases: TGTGCCAGCAGTTTTGACTTGTCCGATACGCAGTATTTT. Translation gives CASSFDLSDTQYF. The entire variable domain, with the rest obtained from reference TRBV28 and TRBJ2-3, is as follows: DVKVTQSSRYLVKRTGEKVFLECVQDMDHENMFWYRQDPGLGLRLIYFSYDVKMKEKGDIPEGYSVSREKKERFSLILESASTNQTSMYLCASSFDLSDTQYFGPGTRLTVL.

For this clone: An end of the junction does not agree with germline; a read error may underlie this. J is TRBJ2-1 and V is TRBV5-6, with 11 bases matching TRBD2. The length of the CDR3 is 16 residues. Germline CDR1 SGHDT, CDR2 YYEEEE. The CDR3 here is CASTLGLADSYNEQFF. In DNA, the CDR3 is TGTGCCAGCACCTTGGGACTAGCGGACTCGTACAATGAGCAGTTCTTC.

The V and J genes are TRBV5-4 and TRBJ1-3; D gene unclear. This CDR3 comprises 16 residues. Trimming left V 4 bases short and J 4 bases short, with 18 bases between. The germline gives CDR1 SGHNT, CDR2 YYREEE (reference sequence). Here the CDR3 DNA reads TGTGCCAGCAGCCCGGGCGGGCTCCAGGCGGGAAACACCATATATTTT. Its protein is CASSPGGLQAGNTIYF.

The chain couples TRBV7-8 to TRBJ2-7; TRBD2 matches 8 bases. With V trimmed by 5 bases and J by 5 bases, 2 bases remained unmatched. The germline V gene has CDR1 SGHVS and CDR2 FQNEAQ. The CDR3 totals 12 residues. CDR3 in amino acids: CASSRGGHEQYF. CDR3 nucleotide sequence: TGTGCCAGCAGCCGGGGGGGTCACGAGCAGTACTTC.